The T cell receptor (beta chain) under discussion was sequenced for a study of blood T cells in healthy people across ages. The CDR3 loop spans 15 amino acids. Germline V gene lookup returns CDR1 MGHRA and CDR2 YSYEKL. V was clipped by 0 bases and J by 5 bases, with 11 bases between them. Primers used in a second PCR of roughly 7 to 11 cycles were a sample-barcoded 5' primer and a J-beta primer mix. TCRdb called the 5' RACE reads again in MiXCR, with one record for every CDR3 protein. The data show about 640,000 distinct CDR3 sequences, roughly three fifths seen once. The V call is TRBV4-1, the J call TRBJ1-5; D unclear. Material for sequencing was blood. This clonotype originated in a man aged 60 to 75 in good health. The CDR3 DNA is TGCGCCAGCAGCCAAGACTCAGGATCGGATCAGCCCCAGCATTTT. Amino acid sequence: CASSQDSGSDQPQHF.